The clone carrying this TCR beta chain has at least ten counts. What it binds is not known. TCR beta CDR3 regions were amplified from RNA. TCR CDR3 underwent first-round RT-PCR with the HTBI primer set. Each CDR3 protein is one row after TCRdb ran MiXCR on the multiplex PCR reads. Here the sample spans more than 350,000 distinct CDR3 sequences, roughly 17% being singletons. These data belong to a study of T cells in Graves' hyperthyroidism and ophthalmopathy. Findings and limits, study-wide: For ophthalmopathy, model prediction preceded onset by a median approximately 6 months. By a 13 V-J model, ophthalmopathy was set apart from stable hyperthyroidism. Researchers found most expanded thyroid clonotypes above 0.001 in blood as well.

Drawn at first hyperthyroidism diagnosis, the blood sample preceded any ophthalmopathy symptoms. Sequencing used blood. The TCR originated in a woman in her 30s with Graves' hyperthyroidism that later progressed to Graves' ophthalmopathy.

CDR3 loop: CASSLEGFTNEKLFF. CDR3 bases: TGTGCCAGCAGCTTGGAAGGGTTTACTAATGAAAAACTGTTTTTT. V usage is TRBV5-8 and J usage is TRBJ1-4; unclear D gene. Trimming removed 0 bases from V and 2 bases from J, with 8 bases in between. This CDR3 has 15 residues. The germline V gene has CDR1 SGHTS and CDR2 YDEGEE.